This TCR beta chain appears in the sequencing data of a study of T cell responses to AZD1222 COVID-19 vaccine. Study-wide results and caveats: Sampling captured repertoires only after the peak T cell response. Most donors were white British, females outnumbered males, and clonal diversity was possibly underestimated. At 160-218 and 743-854, vaccine-associated CD4 TCRs were dominant, and they spanned spike.

TCRdb's table, derived via immunoSEQ multiplex PCR, lists solely in-frame clones and lacks some. The table includes about 140,000 clones, approximately 85% detected once. This CDR3 region has 13 residues. Germline V CDR1 and CDR2: LNHDA, SQIVND (reference sequence). Trimming removed 3 bases from V and 8 bases from J, with 13 bases in between. Comment on this clone: What it binds is unknown.

The chain joins TRBV19 to TRBJ1-1; D not resolved. Sample: peripheral blood, taken 28 days after the second dose of the MenACWY control vaccine. The receptor was derived from an adult who received the MenACWY meningococcal vaccine as a control. This chain's CDR3 is CASSILSAREAFF. In DNA, the CDR3 is TGTGCCAGTAGTATTCTGTCGGCCAGGGAAGCTTTCTTT.